This T cell receptor beta chain was sequenced for a study of blood T cells in healthy people across ages. The total RNA that was extracted per sample amounted to at least 5 micrograms. The CDR3 runs 15 residues. A second PCR, run for roughly 7 to 11 cycles, used a sample-barcoded 5' primer plus a J-beta primer mix. TCRdb fed the 5' RACE reads into MiXCR, producing one record per CDR3 protein. The sample shows more than 800,000 distinct CDR3 sequences, around 30% of them seen only once. In regard to this clonotype: One end of the junction varies from germline; a read error may be responsible.

The chain recombines TRBV12-3 or TRBV12-4 with TRBJ2-3; 7 bases fit TRBD2. The TCR originated in a woman older than 75 in good health. Sequencing was done on a sample of blood. This CDR3 reads CASSSRAGLGDMQYF. The CDR3 DNA is TGTGCCAGCAGTTCGAGAGCGGGGTTAGGAGATATGCAGTATTTT.